A selection of T cell receptor beta chains follows, all from one sample in a study of cytomegalovirus exposure and HLA in healthy donors. Sequencing was performed with immunoSEQ multiplex PCR; in TCRdb, only in-frame clones are kept and a portion is missing. The table lists some 180,000 clones, 65% to 85% of them singletons. The specimen sequenced was PBMCs. Receptors originate from a female donor in good health and CMV-seronegative. Both conserved end residues are part of each CDR3. A D gene is named only where the DNA matches it firmly. Rows give clone size only sometimes, using once, few, many, or a class for an expanded clone.

-	-	TRBV7-6	TRBJ1-1	TGTGCCAGCAGCCCCCAACAGAACGCTGAAGCTTTCTTT	CASSPQQNAEAFF
TRBD2	-	TRBV7-3	TRBJ2-3	TGTGCCAGCAGCCTAAGCGGGGGGGCAGGAGATACGCAGTATTTT	CASSLSGGAGDTQYF
TRBD1	few	TRBV10-3	TRBJ2-5	TGTGCCATCAGTGAGGCGGGACAGGTCATGGCAGAGACCCAGTACTTC	CAISEAGQVMAETQYF
TRBD2	-	TRBV19	TRBJ2-7	TGTGCCACCCGAAGAGGAGCGGGAGTAGACGAGCAGTACTTC	CATRRGAGVDEQYF
TRBD2	few	TRBV2	TRBJ2-5	TGTGCCAGCAGCCCTGAAGCGGGACTAGCTGATATAGAGACCCAGTACTTC	CASSPEAGLADIETQYF
TRBD2	-	TRBV19	TRBJ2-7	TGTGCCAGTAGTATAGATCTGGGGACTAGCGGGATCTACGAGCAGTACTTC	CASSIDLGTSGIYEQYF
TRBD1	-	TRBV2	TRBJ2-2	TGTGCCAGTAAACAGGGGATTAAAAGCACCGGGGAGCTGTTTTTT	CASKQGIKSTGELFF
TRBD1	-	TRBV28	TRBJ1-5	TGTGCCAGCAACATGATAGGGGGCGGTCAGCCCCAGCATTTT	CASNMIGGGQPQHF
-	-	TRBV29-1	TRBJ1-1	TGCAGCGCCCAGAACACTGAAGCTTTCTTT	CSAQNTEAFF
-	-	TRBV28	TRBJ1-3	TGTGCCAGCAGGGACAGCTCTGGAAACACCATATATTTT	CASRDSSGNTIYF
TRBD2	-	TRBV2	TRBJ2-3	TGTGCCAGCAGTTACTCCAGCGGGGGACCAGATACGCAGTATTTT	CASSYSSGGPDTQYF
-	-	TRBV27	TRBJ2-5	TGTGCCAGCAGTTTATCAGGACAGAGGGCGACCCAGTACTTC	CASSLSGQRATQYF
-	-	TRBV18	TRBJ1-5	TGTGCCAGCTCACCACGGTCCGGTAGCAATCAGCCCCAGCATTTT	CASSPRSGSNQPQHF
-	few	TRBV27	TRBJ2-5	TGTGCCAGCAGTTTGGGGGGATGGCAAGAGACCCAGTACTTC	CASSLGGWQETQYF
-	-	TRBV30	TRBJ2-1	TGTGCCCGGAGTGTTAAGGGACTCAGTTCCTACAATGAGCAGTTCTTC	CARSVKGLSSYNEQFF
-	-	TRBV6-5	TRBJ1-1	TGTGCCAGCAGTTACCAGGAGGGGTACACTGAAGCTTTCTTT	CASSYQEGYTEAFF
TRBD1	once	TRBV2	TRBJ2-2	TGTGCCAGCAGGACAGGGTTCACCGGGGAGCTGTTTTTT	CASRTGFTGELFF
-	-	TRBV28	TRBJ2-1	TGTGCCAGCAGGAGAACTAGCTCCTACAATGAGCAGTTCTTC	CASRRTSSYNEQFF
TRBD1	-	TRBV5-6	TRBJ2-5	TGTGCCAGCAGCTTGGCTACAGGGGTTCAGGAGACCCAGTACTTC	CASSLATGVQETQYF
TRBD2	-	TRBV5-4	TRBJ2-1	TGTGCCAGCAGCCAGAGCGGGGGGAGGTGGAATGAGCAGTTCTTC	CASSQSGGRWNEQFF
TRBD2	-	TRBV28	TRBJ2-1	TGTGCCAGCGCCGGAGGGCGGGGGTCCCTCAATGAGCAGTTCTTC	CASAGGRGSLNEQFF
-	few	TRBV5-1	TRBJ1-1	TGCGCCAGCAGCTTGATTCAGGGCGGTGAAGCTTTCTTT	CASSLIQGGEAFF
-	-	TRBV7-9	TRBJ2-1	TGTGCCAGCAGCTTCACATACAATGAGCAGTTCTTC	CASSFTYNEQFF
-	-	TRBV9	TRBJ2-1	TGTGCCAGCAGCGTAATCGGCAGGGGCAATGAGCAGTTCTTC	CASSVIGRGNEQFF
TRBD1	-	TRBV5-1	TRBJ2-1	TGCGCCAGCAGCCCAACAGGGGTCTACAATGAGCAGTTCTTC	CASSPTGVYNEQFF
TRBD1	-	TRBV7-8	TRBJ1-5	TGTGCCAGCAGCTCCCGACAGGGAAGGTCGCATCAGCCCCAGCATTTT	CASSSRQGRSHQPQHF
TRBD1	-	TRBV7-9	TRBJ1-3	TGTGCCAGCAGCTTCCTCGACAGGGGAAGAAACACCATATATTTT	CASSFLDRGRNTIYF
-	-	TRBV7-2	TRBJ2-2	TGTGCCAGCAGCTCCAGGCCCACCGGGGAGCTGTTTTTT	CASSSRPTGELFF
TRBD1	-	TRBV12-5	TRBJ2-1	TGTGCTAGTGGTTTGAAATTCGGGGGGACAGGGACCAATGAGCAGTTCTTC	CASGLKFGGTGTNEQFF
-	-	TRBV6-6	TRBJ2-1	TGTGCCAGCACCGAACAGGTCCCCTCCTACAATGAGCAGTTCTTC	CASTEQVPSYNEQFF
TRBD1	-	TRBV5-1	TRBJ1-1	TGCGCCAGCAGCTTAACAGGGGGGTGGGACACTGAAGCTTTCTTT	CASSLTGGWDTEAFF
TRBD1	-	TRBV5-6	TRBJ1-1	TGTACCAGCAGCTTCCCGGGACAGAAGAACACTGAAGCTTTCTTT	CTSSFPGQKNTEAFF
-	-	TRBV19	TRBJ1-3	TGTGCCAGCGCAGCCTCCTGGAGTGGAAACACCATATATTTT	CASAASWSGNTIYF
-	-	TRBV18	TRBJ1-6	TGTGCCAGCTCACCCCTCGGGGGGATCATCAATTCACCCCTCCACTTT	CASSPLGGIINSPLHF
-	-	TRBV5-4	TRBJ2-7	TGTGCCAGCGGCTTAGGGTTGACGGGATACTCCTACGAGCAGTACTTC	CASGLGLTGYSYEQYF
-	-	TRBV30	TRBJ2-5	TGTGCCTGGGGGACTGTTCAAGAGACCCAGTACTTC	CAWGTVQETQYF
TRBD2	-	TRBV19	TRBJ2-5	TGTGCCAGTAGTCAGACTAGCGGGAGGGCCGGAGCGCAAGAGACCCAGTACTTC	CASSQTSGRAGAQETQYF
-	-	TRBV10-2	TRBJ1-1	TGCGCCAGCAGTGAGTCGGGGGGTACTGAAGCTTTCTTT	CASSESGGTEAFF
TRBD1	-	TRBV7-9	TRBJ1-2	TGTGCCAGCAGCTCACTGGACAGGGAAGGCCCCTCTAACTATGGCTACACCTTC	CASSSLDREGPSNYGYTF
-	few	TRBV7-9	TRBJ1-3	TGTGCCAGCAGCTTATCCTCGGCTGGAAACACCATATATTTT	CASSLSSAGNTIYF
-	-	TRBV19	TRBJ1-3	TGTGCCAGTACCCCGGGAAGCTCTGGAAACACCATATATTTT	CASTPGSSGNTIYF